This TCR beta chain was documented in a study of T cells in Graves' hyperthyroidism and ophthalmopathy (dated by TCRdb to between 2018 and 2021). Turning to the overall study: Peripheral blood was sampled at the time of initial diagnosis, prior to any treatment. Prospective prediction of ophthalmopathy was tested in an independent validation cohort of under 20 hyperthyroidism patients and some 17 patients who later progressed to ophthalmopathy. The paper reports TCR Vbeta CDR3 sequencing of roughly 140 peripheral blood samples: around 45 ophthalmopathy, under 85 hyperthyroidism and 17 progressor patients. After blood sampling, hyperthyroidism patients were treated with methimazole at a starting dose of 30 mg daily, and ophthalmopathy patients were treated with high-dose intravenous methylprednisolone. In addition, the study compared T-cell repertoires in thyroid tissue and in blood from six Graves' hyperthyroidism patients. A discovery cohort of about 96 patients, about 40 with Graves' ophthalmopathy and 55 to 60 with stable Graves' hyperthyroidism, was used to find distinguishing TCR V-J signatures. The 100 or so discovery patients were randomly split 7:3 into training and test sets.

TCR beta CDR3 regions were amplified from RNA transcripts. For the first round of RT-PCR on the TCR CDR3, the HTBI primer set was used together with the Qiagen OneStep RT-PCR kit. A second multiplex PCR round built the libraries, followed by size selection and purification. Libraries were sequenced paired-end with 100 bp reads on an Illumina HiSeq2000. Processing in the source paper ran as follows. Raw data were processed with SOAPnuke, discarding reads with adapters, uncalled bases, mean Phred below 15, or no exact constant-primer or identifier match. COPE v1.2.5 was used to merge the high-quality paired reads, and each unique nucleotide sequence was defined as a clonotype. Clonotypes were aligned to IMGT TRBV, TRBD and TRBJ reference segments using MiTCR v1.1. The analysis included only V-J combinations with a frequency above 0.0001, which together covered roughly 99% of the repertoires. A TCS score was defined as the ratio between F50 (clonal expansion) and ExV (chaos), using BLOSUM62-based TCRdist between CDR3 peptides within each V-J. Welch's t-statistics and random forest reduced around 520 V-J features to roughly 13, which were used in a naive Bayes classifier (R e1071). TCRdb reanalyzed the raw reads on its own, using fastp at Q25 for trimming and MiXCR for clone calling, and kept in-frame beta chains. Each record represents a unique CDR3 protein, reported with the most common genes and DNA among its rows. Clone size and V and J calls follow TCRdb, not the original study. A total of about 350,000 distinct CDR3 sequences appear in this sample, about 15% of them only once. The ten most abundant clones make up 20% to 25% of the sample.

Stable Graves' hyperthyroidism was defined as the absence of progression to ophthalmopathy over 18 months of follow-up. Hyperthyroidism patients were newly diagnosed, had a disease duration of under 2 months, and were aged 18 to 65 years. The study excluded patients with uncontrolled infections, other autoimmune diseases, pregnancy or lactation. Diagnoses were based on clinical symptoms, serum thyroxine and TRAb, thyroid ultrasound and orbital computed tomography. PBMCs were separated from 10 ml of fresh peripheral blood using Ficoll-Paque density gradient centrifugation. Total RNA was extracted using Trizol reagent, and RNA quality was assessed on an Agilent 2100 Bioanalyzer. On this clonotype: What this receptor recognizes is not known. No much larger clonotype is one base removed from it; base qualities were not supplied.

CDR1 and CDR2, per the germline V gene, are SGHVS and FQNEAQ. Including cysteine and phenylalanine, the CDR3 has 14 amino acids. The retained sequence is limited to the CDR3, 42 bases, with the frame set at the first base. V is cut back by 0 bases and J by 15 bases, with 10 bases in the junction unmatched. Broad study findings and their caveats: Blood samples also contained most of the expanded thyroid clonotypes (frequency above 0.001), which suggests that blood repertoires may reflect thyroid immune responses. During validation, the model predicted progression to ophthalmopathy a median of approximately 6 months ahead of onset, with almost 71% sensitivity and 72% to 80% specificity. Ophthalmopathy was separated from stable hyperthyroidism by a 13 V-J signature model, with around 90% sensitivity and 81% to 82% specificity obtained in cross-validation and 80%/75% obtained in testing. No statistical method was used to set the sample size in advance, and investigators knew the group allocation.

The TCR sequence derives from a woman in her 30s with Graves' hyperthyroidism. The sequence joins TRBV7-8 to TRBJ1-3, with 8 middle bases fitting TRBD1. The sequencing input was blood. CDR3 region: CASSLAGLDREGYF. Here is the DNA: TGTGCCAGCAGCTTAGCGGGGTTGGACAGGGAGGGATATTTT.